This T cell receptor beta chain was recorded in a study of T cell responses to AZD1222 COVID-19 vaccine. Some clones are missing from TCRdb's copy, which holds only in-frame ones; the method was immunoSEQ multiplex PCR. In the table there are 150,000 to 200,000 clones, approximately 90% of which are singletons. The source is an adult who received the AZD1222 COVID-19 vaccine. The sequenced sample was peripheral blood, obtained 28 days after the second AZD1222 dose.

CDR3 protein: CASTPGSYNEQFF. CDR3 bases: TGTGCCAGCACCCCGGGGAGTTACAATGAGCAGTTCTTC. This chain uses TRBV7-2 with TRBJ2-1; possibly TRBD2 for D (5 bases). The CDR3 covers 13 residues. The germline V gene encodes CDR1 SGHTA and CDR2 FQGNSA. Trimming pared 7 bases from V and 4 bases from J, leaving 11 bases between.